Listed below are T cell receptor beta chains from one sample, sequenced in a study of blood T cell repertoires in COVID-19. TCRdb's table, derived via immunoSEQ multiplex PCR, lists solely in-frame clones and lacks some. In the table there are 300,000 to 350,000 clones, roughly 86% of which are singletons. The sample consisted of PBMCs or T cells enriched from blood (not recorded which). All receptors come from a woman in her twenties or thirties who had recovered from COVID-19. The CDR3 runs from the conserved cysteine through the conserved F or W. D genes are given only for firm matches. Clone size is not always given. Where it is, it says once, few, many or a class for expanded clones.

clone_size: -; v_call: TRBV11-2; d_call: TRBD1; j_call: TRBJ1-1; cdr3_nt: TGTGCCAGCAGCTTGGGACAGAGAATGAACACTGAAGCTTTCTTT; cdr3_aa: CASSLGQRMNTEAFF
clone_size: -; v_call: TRBV7-9; d_call: -; j_call: TRBJ1-5; cdr3_nt: TGTGCCAGCAGCTTAGCGCCAGGTGATCAGCCCCAGCATTTT; cdr3_aa: CASSLAPGDQPQHF
clone_size: -; v_call: TRBV10-3; d_call: TRBD1; j_call: TRBJ2-1; cdr3_nt: TGTGCCATCAGTACACGGGACAGGGATAATGAGCAGTTCTTC; cdr3_aa: CAISTRDRDNEQFF
clone_size: -; v_call: TRBV5-1; d_call: -; j_call: TRBJ1-1; cdr3_nt: TGCGCCAGCAGCTTGGGGAGGGGCTCTTTCATGAACACTGAAGCTTTCTTT; cdr3_aa: CASSLGRGSFMNTEAFF
clone_size: -; v_call: TRBV5-6; d_call: TRBD2; j_call: TRBJ2-3; cdr3_nt: TGTGCCAGCAGCGTCGGGACTAGCAGAATCACAGATACGCAGTATTTT; cdr3_aa: CASSVGTSRITDTQYF
clone_size: -; v_call: TRBV29-1; d_call: -; j_call: TRBJ2-1; cdr3_nt: TGCAGCGTTTTACCAGCGTTAGAGCAGTTCTTC; cdr3_aa: CSVLPALEQFF
clone_size: once; v_call: TRBV5-1; d_call: -; j_call: TRBJ2-1; cdr3_nt: TGCGCCAGCAGCTCCACGGGCTCCTACAATGAGCAGTTCTTC; cdr3_aa: CASSSTGSYNEQFF
clone_size: -; v_call: TRBV7-9; d_call: -; j_call: TRBJ2-6; cdr3_nt: TGTGCCAGCAGCTTTGACCAGGGATCTTATGGGGCCAACGTCCTGACTTTC; cdr3_aa: CASSFDQGSYGANVLTF
clone_size: -; v_call: TRBV23-1; d_call: TRBD1; j_call: TRBJ1-1; cdr3_nt: TGCGCCAGCAGTCAGAGGCAGGGGGCGGACACTGAAGCTTTCTTT; cdr3_aa: CASSQRQGADTEAFF
clone_size: -; v_call: TRBV30; d_call: -; j_call: TRBJ2-1; cdr3_nt: TGTGCCTGGAGTACGAGCTACAATGAGCAGTTCTTC; cdr3_aa: CAWSTSYNEQFF
clone_size: -; v_call: TRBV2; d_call: -; j_call: TRBJ1-2; cdr3_nt: TGTGCCAATGTGAAAGGGGGGGAAGGCTATGGCTACACCTTC; cdr3_aa: CANVKGGEGYGYTF
clone_size: once; v_call: TRBV6-1; d_call: TRBD1; j_call: TRBJ1-5; cdr3_nt: TGTGCCAGCAGTGGACGGACAGGCACCTATAGCAATCAGCCCCAGCATTTT; cdr3_aa: CASSGRTGTYSNQPQHF
clone_size: -; v_call: TRBV7-9; d_call: -; j_call: TRBJ2-7; cdr3_nt: TGTGCCAGCAGCCCTAGACGCGACTACGAGCAGTACTTC; cdr3_aa: CASSPRRDYEQYF
clone_size: once; v_call: TRBV7-2; d_call: -; j_call: TRBJ2-5; cdr3_nt: TGTGCCAGCAGCTTGGCTGTACAAGAGACCCAGTACTTC; cdr3_aa: CASSLAVQETQYF
clone_size: once; v_call: TRBV27; d_call: -; j_call: TRBJ2-6; cdr3_nt: TGTGCCACCTCTTCTGGGGCCAACGTCCTGACTTTC; cdr3_aa: CATSSGANVLTF
clone_size: once; v_call: TRBV6-5; d_call: -; j_call: TRBJ1-6; cdr3_nt: TGTGCCAGCAGTTACTCCGGGACACCACCCCTCCACTTT; cdr3_aa: CASSYSGTPPLHF
clone_size: -; v_call: TRBV27; d_call: TRBD1; j_call: TRBJ1-2; cdr3_nt: TGTGCCAGCAGTTTATCAGGGACAGAAGATTTCAACTATGGCTACACCTTC; cdr3_aa: CASSLSGTEDFNYGYTF
clone_size: -; v_call: TRBV7-9; d_call: -; j_call: TRBJ2-7; cdr3_nt: TGTGCCAGCAGCTTAGCGACGGGAGCAGGTTACGAGCAGTACTTC; cdr3_aa: CASSLATGAGYEQYF
clone_size: -; v_call: TRBV4-1; d_call: -; j_call: TRBJ1-1; cdr3_nt: TGCGCCAGCAGCCAAGTTGATCAGGGGATGGGCACTGAAGCTTTCTTT; cdr3_aa: CASSQVDQGMGTEAFF
clone_size: -; v_call: TRBV4-1; d_call: -; j_call: TRBJ2-7; cdr3_nt: TGCGCCAGCAGACACCCAGGGGCCTCTGTCTACGAGCAGTACTTC; cdr3_aa: CASRHPGASVYEQYF
clone_size: -; v_call: TRBV2; d_call: TRBD1; j_call: TRBJ1-5; cdr3_nt: TGTGCCAGCAGTATCTCAGGGGGAAGTCAGCCCCAGCATTTT; cdr3_aa: CASSISGGSQPQHF
clone_size: -; v_call: TRBV7-9; d_call: -; j_call: TRBJ1-1; cdr3_nt: TGTGCCAGCAGCTTAATCAGGGTGAACACTGAAGCTTTCTTT; cdr3_aa: CASSLIRVNTEAFF
clone_size: -; v_call: TRBV19; d_call: -; j_call: TRBJ1-4; cdr3_nt: TGTGCCAGTAGTGAGGGCGATTTTAATGAAAAACTGTTTTTT; cdr3_aa: CASSEGDFNEKLFF
clone_size: -; v_call: TRBV7-2; d_call: TRBD1; j_call: TRBJ1-5; cdr3_nt: TGTGCCAGCAGCTTAGTCGGACAGGCCACTCAGCCCCAGCATTTT; cdr3_aa: CASSLVGQATQPQHF
clone_size: -; v_call: TRBV9; d_call: TRBD1; j_call: TRBJ2-7; cdr3_nt: TGTGCCAGCAGCGTGGAACTACCGGGACAGGGGATCCTGTACGAGCAGTACTTC; cdr3_aa: CASSVELPGQGILYEQYF
clone_size: few; v_call: TRBV5-8; d_call: -; j_call: TRBJ2-1; cdr3_nt: TGTGCCAGCAGCCAAACCGCAGTGACCTACAATGAGCAGTTCTTC; cdr3_aa: CASSQTAVTYNEQFF
clone_size: -; v_call: TRBV28; d_call: TRBD1; j_call: TRBJ2-5; cdr3_nt: TGTGCCAGCAGCGAGGGGGCGGGCCCAGAGACCCAGTACTTC; cdr3_aa: CASSEGAGPETQYF
clone_size: -; v_call: TRBV3-1/TRBV3-2; d_call: TRBD1; j_call: TRBJ2-5; cdr3_nt: TGTGCCAGCAGCCCACAGGGGGCTTCGCGGGAGACCCAGTACTTC; cdr3_aa: CASSPQGASRETQYF
clone_size: -; v_call: TRBV4-1; d_call: TRBD1; j_call: TRBJ2-7; cdr3_nt: TGCGCCAGCAGCCAACTCTTACGACCGGGACAGATATCCTACGAGCAGTACTTC; cdr3_aa: CASSQLLRPGQISYEQYF
clone_size: -; v_call: TRBV5-1; d_call: -; j_call: TRBJ1-1; cdr3_nt: TGCGCCAGCAGCTTGGGGCACGTCATGAACACTGAAGCTTTCTTT; cdr3_aa: CASSLGHVMNTEAFF
clone_size: -; v_call: TRBV27; d_call: -; j_call: TRBJ1-6; cdr3_nt: TGTGCCAGCAGTTCCTACGGCGAGGCGAGGGAAGAATCACCCCTCCACTTT; cdr3_aa: CASSSYGEAREESPLHF
clone_size: -; v_call: TRBV27; d_call: TRBD2; j_call: TRBJ2-1; cdr3_nt: TGTGCCAGCAGTCGGGCCCTAGCGGGCTCCTACAATGAGCAGTTCTTC; cdr3_aa: CASSRALAGSYNEQFF
clone_size: -; v_call: TRBV25-1; d_call: TRBD1; j_call: TRBJ1-5; cdr3_nt: TGTGCCAGCAGTGAATTAAGGACAGGGAGTCAGCCCCAGCATTTT; cdr3_aa: CASSELRTGSQPQHF
clone_size: -; v_call: TRBV6-5; d_call: -; j_call: TRBJ1-2; cdr3_nt: TGTGCCAGCAGTTATAGTTTAGTGTCCCGAGGCTACACCTTC; cdr3_aa: CASSYSLVSRGYTF
clone_size: -; v_call: TRBV7-2; d_call: TRBD1; j_call: TRBJ2-7; cdr3_nt: TGTGCCAGCAGCCCGGGACAGGGGGATGAGCAGTACTTC; cdr3_aa: CASSPGQGDEQYF
clone_size: -; v_call: TRBV3-1/TRBV3-2; d_call: TRBD2; j_call: TRBJ2-2; cdr3_nt: TGTGCCAGCAGCCAAGATCAGGGTAGCGGGAGGCAGAACACCGGGGAGCTGTTTTTT; cdr3_aa: CASSQDQGSGRQNTGELFF
clone_size: once; v_call: TRBV9; d_call: -; j_call: TRBJ1-2; cdr3_nt: TGTGCCAGCAGCGTCGAACCAGGGGTAAGGAACTATGGCTACACCTTC; cdr3_aa: CASSVEPGVRNYGYTF
clone_size: -; v_call: TRBV5-4; d_call: TRBD2; j_call: TRBJ2-1; cdr3_nt: TGTGCCAGCAGCTTGGTTCTAGCGGGGGGCGATGAGCAGTTCTTC; cdr3_aa: CASSLVLAGGDEQFF
clone_size: -; v_call: TRBV5-8; d_call: -; j_call: TRBJ2-7; cdr3_nt: TGTGCCAGCAGCTTGGCTCCAGGGGAGTACGAGCAGTACTTC; cdr3_aa: CASSLAPGEYEQYF
clone_size: -; v_call: TRBV19; d_call: -; j_call: TRBJ2-1; cdr3_nt: TGTGCCAGTAGTCGTCGACGTCGGGCCTACAATGAGCAGTTCTTC; cdr3_aa: CASSRRRRAYNEQFF
clone_size: -; v_call: TRBV14; d_call: TRBD1; j_call: TRBJ1-4; cdr3_nt: TGTGCCAGCAGCCAGGAGACAGGGAGTAATGAAAAACTGTTTTTT; cdr3_aa: CASSQETGSNEKLFF
clone_size: -; v_call: TRBV19; d_call: -; j_call: TRBJ1-2; cdr3_nt: TGTGCCAGTAGTATCGCCCGGTCCGCTCTCTATGGCTACACCTTC; cdr3_aa: CASSIARSALYGYTF
clone_size: -; v_call: TRBV4-1; d_call: -; j_call: TRBJ1-5; cdr3_nt: TGCGCCAGCAGCCGGCACCCCGCAGGGGAAGGGCAGCCCCAGCATTTT; cdr3_aa: CASSRHPAGEGQPQHF
clone_size: -; v_call: TRBV28; d_call: TRBD1; j_call: TRBJ1-2; cdr3_nt: TGTGCCAGCAGTTTGGGGGGCAGGGGGCCTGGTGGCTACACCTTC; cdr3_aa: CASSLGGRGPGGYTF
clone_size: few; v_call: TRBV7-8; d_call: -; j_call: TRBJ2-3; cdr3_nt: TGTGCCAGCAGCCCGTCGGGGAGGACGACTAGCACAGATACGCAGTATTTT; cdr3_aa: CASSPSGRTTSTDTQYF
clone_size: -; v_call: TRBV6-5; d_call: TRBD1; j_call: TRBJ1-5; cdr3_nt: TGTGCCAGCAGCGGGACAGACAATCAGCCCCAGCATTTT; cdr3_aa: CASSGTDNQPQHF
clone_size: -; v_call: TRBV7-2; d_call: -; j_call: TRBJ2-7; cdr3_nt: TGTGCCAGCAGCTTAGATGGTAGCTCGTCCTACGAGCAGTACTTC; cdr3_aa: CASSLDGSSSYEQYF
clone_size: -; v_call: TRBV12-3/TRBV12-4; d_call: -; j_call: TRBJ1-6; cdr3_nt: TGTGCCAGCAGTTTTTGGACAGATTCACCCCTCCACTTT; cdr3_aa: CASSFWTDSPLHF
clone_size: few; v_call: TRBV6-5; d_call: TRBD1; j_call: TRBJ2-7; cdr3_nt: TGTGCCAGCAGACCCCCCGGGACAGGGGACGAGCAGTACTTC; cdr3_aa: CASRPPGTGDEQYF
clone_size: -; v_call: TRBV24-1; d_call: -; j_call: TRBJ1-5; cdr3_nt: TGTGCCACCAGTGACCCTTTCGGAGATCAGCCCCAGCATTTT; cdr3_aa: CATSDPFGDQPQHF